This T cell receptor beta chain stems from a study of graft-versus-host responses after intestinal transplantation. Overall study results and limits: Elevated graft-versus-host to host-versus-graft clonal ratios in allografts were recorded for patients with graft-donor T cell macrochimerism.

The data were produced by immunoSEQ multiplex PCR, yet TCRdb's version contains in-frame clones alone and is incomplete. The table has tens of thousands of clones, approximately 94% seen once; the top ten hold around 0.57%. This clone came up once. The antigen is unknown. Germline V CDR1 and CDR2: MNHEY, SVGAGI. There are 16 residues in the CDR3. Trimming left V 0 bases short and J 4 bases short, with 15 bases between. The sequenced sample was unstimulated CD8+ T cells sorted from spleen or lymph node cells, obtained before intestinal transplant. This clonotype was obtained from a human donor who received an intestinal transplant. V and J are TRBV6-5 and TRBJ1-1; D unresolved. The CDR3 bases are TGTGCCAGCAGTTACTCGAGCTGGGTAGGAAGCACTGAAGCTTTCTTT. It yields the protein CASSYSSWVGSTEAFF.